This record concerns one T cell receptor (beta chain) sequence. Its antigen specificity is not known. Base qualities are not recorded, but no much larger clone differs from it by a single base. Genomic DNA was extracted from sorted cells for sequencing of the TCRbeta CDR3 region. The immunoSEQ Assay was used to sequence the TCRbeta CDR3 regions. TCRdb mirrors the immuneACCESS table, restricted to in-frame sequences. Some clones are absent from its copies; in checked studies, under half trace to an unresolved V gene, and the reason for the others is unknown. This sample is represented by 50,000 to 55,000 clones; around 87% of them were singletons. The top ten clones comprise under 2% of the sample. The sample comes from a study of OX40 agonist ivuxolimab in advanced cancers. Study-wide context: Ivuxolimab was a fully human IgG2 agonistic monoclonal antibody targeting the costimulatory receptor OX40 (CD134). Among the roughly 50 dose-escalation patients, roughly 20 had hepatocellular carcinoma, roughly 15 melanoma, 9 renal cell carcinoma and 9 head and neck cancer. Patients were allowed to have had prior anti-PD-1, anti-PD-L1 or anti-CTLA-4 therapy, and around two fifths of the dose-escalation patients had been treated with checkpoint inhibitors. Intravenous ivuxolimab was administered to patients every 2 weeks at six dose levels: 0.01, 0.1, 0.3, 1.5, 3 and 10 mg/kg. Partial responses were achieved by three dose-escalation patients, of whom one had hepatocellular carcinoma and two had cutaneous melanoma. Peripheral TCRbeta sequencing was intended to test whether TCR sequence diversity was altered and clonal T-cell expansion was caused by ivuxolimab. The paper covers the monotherapy dose-escalation part of the phase I ivuxolimab trial, which included N of about 50 patients. A male proportion of nearly 85% and a mean age of around 60 years, ranging from 23 to 79, were recorded for the dose-escalation cohort.

Deletion took 3 bases off V and 6 bases off J, with a span of 14 bases between the germline ends. According to the germline V gene (reference sequence), CDR1 reads MNHEY and CDR2 reads SMNVEV. Taken from cysteine to phenylalanine, the CDR3 has 15 residues. Solely the CDR3 DNA is kept, with 45 bases framed from the first base. General conclusions and limits of the study: Antigen specificity was not determined for the clonally expanded peripheral T cells. In the 0.1-3.0 mg/kg groups, partial responders were among the patients with the lowest normalized peripheral clonal expansion, particularly in CD8+ T cells. At doses of 0.1 to 3.0 mg/kg, clonal expansion of both CD4+ and CD8+ blood T cells was observed from baseline to week 6. Low levels of normalized T-cell clonal expansion were also seen in some patients who did not respond. After ivuxolimab, expanded clones were on average more numerous among CD8+ T cells than among CD4+ T cells.

Patients with autoimmune disease history or receiving systemic immunosuppression were excluded from the trial. Peripheral blood for TCR sequencing was collected from all dose cohorts at baseline, on cycle 4 day 1, and on cycle 7 day 1. The samples were taken from a phase I, first-in-human, multicenter, open-label dose-escalation trial of ivuxolimab. Adults with locally advanced or metastatic melanoma, renal cell, hepatocellular, or head and neck squamous cell carcinoma were enrolled in the trial. Before TCR sequencing, CD4+ T cells and CD8+ T cells were sorted from peripheral blood as separate populations.

The chain uses TRBV27 and TRBJ1-4; the D region possibly corresponds to TRBD1 (5 bases align). The sequenced sample was CD4+ or CD8+ T cells sorted from blood, obtained in a trial of the OX40 agonist ivuxolimab. This TCR came from an adult with an advanced solid tumor such as melanoma, head and neck, liver or kidney cancer. This receptor has the CDR3 CASSFGGGVDEKLFF. The nucleotides are TGTGCCAGCAGTTTCGGTGGGGGAGTCGATGAAAAACTGTTTTTT.